Presented here are 24 T cell receptor beta chains from one specimen sequenced in a study of molecular identifiers for immune sequencing clone quantification. One entry per CDR3 protein results from TCRdb running MiXCR on the PCR reads. The data show hundreds of thousands of distinct CDR3 sequences, less than 30% seen once. The source material was naive CD8+ T cells from blood, with Jurkat cell RNA spiked in. The subset: FACS-sorted CD8+CD4-CCR7+CD45RA+ naive T cells. Receptor source: a human donor in good health. Some libraries in this study had Jurkat cell RNA spiked in.

A remark on this clonotype: This may stem from a read error, because a much larger clone lies one nucleotide away. This chain uses TRBV5-3 with TRBJ2-1; D ambiguous. TRBV5-3 is an ORF, with its function uncertain. There are 13 residues in the CDR3. V lost 9 bases, J lost 7 bases, and 17 bases lay in between. Here the CDR3 DNA reads TGTGCCACCAGCTTGAGTATAGGGAATGAGCAGTTCTTC. It is translated as CATSLSIGNEQFF.

In the case of this clonotype: A much larger clone is a single base away; this may be a read error. The CDR3 does not close with the conserved phenylalanine or tryptophan, likely indicating a read error. V gene TRBV7-3 combines with J gene TRBJ2-3; maybe TRBD1 (6 bases). V was cut by 9 bases and J by 4 bases, with 20 bases left in between. The CDR3 runs to 15 residues. Germline assignment: CDR1 SGHTA and CDR2 FQGTGA. The CDR3 reads CASQQGKEWSDTQYS. Written as DNA, the CDR3 is TGTGCCAGTCAACAGGGAAAGGAGTGGTCAGATACGCAGTATTCT.

The genes are TRBV9 and TRBJ2-5; 8 nucleotides align to TRBD1. Germline V CDR1 and CDR2: SGDLS, YYNGEE. The junction had 17 bases not matched to a gene; V was cut back by 3 bases and J by 4 bases. The CDR3 is 18 amino acids. The CDR3: CASSARGQGEGSRETQYF. The CDR3 DNA reads TGTGCCAGCAGCGCCAGGGGGCAGGGTGAAGGTTCTCGAGAGACCCAGTACTTC.

Concerning this clonotype: One base away lies a much larger clone, so this may be a sequencing read error. The chain has TRBV7-9 and TRBJ1-1; maybe TRBD1 (6 bases). The CDR3 is 11 amino acids. Germline-derived CDR1 and CDR2 are SEHNR and FQNEAQ (reference sequence). The CDR3, as DNA: TGTGCCAGCGGGGGGCCCACTGGAGCTTTCTTT. As protein: CASGGPTGAFF.

This clonotype showed up many times. The CDR3 sequence: CASSLNTNTEAFF. CDR3 in DNA: TGTGCCAGCAGCTTAAACACGAACACTGAAGCTTTCTTT. This chain links TRBV7-2 with TRBJ1-1, with D unclear. The V gene lost 2 bases and the J gene lost 1 base, with 5 bases spanning the gap. CDR1 is SGHTA and CDR2 is FQGNSA in the germline V gene. This CDR3 is 13 amino acids long. Using reference TRBV7-2 and TRBJ1-1 for the parts outside the CDR3, the full variable domain is GAGVSQSPSNKVTEKGKDVELRCDPISGHTALYWYRQSLGQGLEFLIYFQGNSAPDKSGLPSDRFSAERTGGSVSTLTIQRTQQEDSAVYLCASSLNTNTEAFFGQGTRLTVV.

The CDR3 is CASSLTSGAEQYF. The CDR3 coding sequence is TGTGCCAGTAGTTTGACTAGCGGGGCCGAGCAGTACTTC. The V call is TRBV19, the J call TRBJ2-7; 11 bases map to TRBD2. Trimming cost V 5 bases and J 6 bases; bases outside gene matches: 3. The CDR3 totals 13 residues. Germline lookup yields CDR1 LNHDA and CDR2 SQIVND (reference sequence).

The chain uses TRBV12-3 or TRBV12-4 and TRBJ2-7; D possibly corresponds to TRBD1 (6 bases). This CDR3 is built from 11 residues. Trimming stripped 3 bases from V and 11 bases from J, with 11 bases between. CDR3 in DNA: TGTGCCAGCAGTTTTGGCAGGGACAAGTACTTC. Amino acid sequence: CASSFGRDKYF.

This clonotype turned up a few times. The chain uses TRBV9 and TRBJ2-4; the D gene is possibly TRBD1 (5 bases). The CDR3 is 14 residues long. Trimming pared 3 bases from V and 0 bases from J, leaving 7 bases between. Germline V gene sequence: CDR1 SGDLS, CDR2 YYNGEE. The CDR3 protein is CASSGREAKNIQYF. The CDR3 DNA follows: TGTGCCAGCAGCGGCAGGGAAGCCAAAAACATTCAGTACTTC.

This chain links TRBV15 with TRBJ1-1; D ambiguous. V gave up 4 bases and J gave up 0 bases, with 12 bases separating them. Germline values: CDR1 LNHNV, CDR2 YYDKDF (reference sequence). This CDR3 has 15 residues. The CDR3 is CATSIPRELNTEAFF. DNA of the CDR3: TGTGCCACCAGCATCCCCCGGGAGTTGAACACTGAAGCTTTCTTT. Full variable domain (missing parts from reference TRBV15 and TRBJ1-1): DAMVIQNPRYQVTQFGKPVTLSCSQTLNHNVMYWYQQKSSQAPKLLFHYYDKDFNNEADTPDNFQSRRPNTSFCFLDIRSPGLGDTAMYLCATSIPRELNTEAFFGQGTRLTVV.

This clonotype occurred a few times. The CDR3 DNA reads TGTGCCATCAGTGAAACTAGCGGGGAGACCCAGTACTTC. Translation gives CAISETSGETQYF. The chain is built from TRBV10-3 and TRBJ2-5, with 9 bases lining up with TRBD2. Germline CDR1 ENHRY, CDR2 SYGVKD. The CDR3 has 13 residues. The ends lost 3 bases at V and 5 bases at J; junction bases unmatched: 1.

This clonotype turned up a few times. The V and J genes are TRBV5-6 and TRBJ1-5, with D perhaps TRBD1 (5 bases). This CDR3 contains 15 residues. V dropped 4 bases and J dropped 0 bases, with 11 bases sitting between them. In germline, CDR1 is SGHDT, CDR2 YYEEEE. Here the CDR3 DNA reads TGTGCCAGCAGCCAGGGACGGTTTAGCAATCAGCCCCAGCATTTT. Its translation is CASSQGRFSNQPQHF. The complete variable domain, with remaining parts taken from reference TRBV5-6 and TRBJ1-5, reads DAGVTQSPTHLIKTRGQQVTLRCSPKSGHDTVSWYQQALGQGPQFIFQYYEEEERQRGNFPDRFSGHQFPNYSSELNVNALLLGDSALYLCASSQGRFSNQPQHFGDGTRLSIL.

The chain combines TRBV13 with TRBJ1-3, with a weak D call TRBD1 (5 bases). Trimming removed 3 bases from V and 0 bases from J, with 12 bases in between. Germline V gene lookup returns CDR1 PRHDT and CDR2 FYEKMQ (reference sequence). The CDR3 length is 16 residues. CDR3 loop: CASSLSGAPSGNTIYF. In nucleotides, the CDR3 is TGTGCCAGCAGCTTGTCCGGGGCCCCCTCTGGAAACACCATATATTTT. The full variable domain, completed using reference TRBV13 and TRBJ1-3, is AAGVIQSPRHLIKEKRETATLKCYPIPRHDTVYWYQQGPGQDPQFLISFYEKMQSDKGSIPDRFSAQQFSDYHSELNMSSLELGDSALYFCASSLSGAPSGNTIYFGEGSWLTVV.

This clonotype was observed a handful of times. The chain carries TRBV12-3 or TRBV12-4 and TRBJ1-6; D is uncertain. V lost 2 bases, J lost 6 bases, and 8 bases lay in between. The CDR3 covers 14 residues. The CDR3 here is CASSLWTVNSPLHF. The DNA of the CDR3 is TGTGCCAGCAGTTTATGGACTGTTAATTCACCCCTCCACTTT.

This clonotype was counted between two and nine times. The V gene is TRBV9, the J gene TRBJ2-1, with a weak D call TRBD2 (6 bases). Deletions cut 3 bases from V and 2 bases from J, with 9 bases between. Germline V gene data show CDR1 as SGDLS and CDR2 as YYNGEE. This CDR3 comprises 14 residues. The CDR3 region is CASSDSGTYNEQFF. The CDR3 region has the DNA TGTGCCAGCAGCGATAGCGGTACCTACAATGAGCAGTTCTTC.

This clonotype was recorded at least ten times. The chain recombines TRBV5-6 with TRBJ2-1, with 7 bases matching TRBD1. CDR1 SGHDT and CDR2 YYEEEE come from the germline V gene. Trimming removed 6 bases from V and 2 bases from J; junction bases left unmatched: 8. This CDR3 contains 15 residues. Here the CDR3 DNA reads TGTGCCAGCACCGCGACAGGGACACCCTACAATGAGCAGTTCTTC. It specifies CASTATGTPYNEQFF.

This clonotype was found a few times. V usage is TRBV6-2 or TRBV6-3 and J usage is TRBJ1-1; 9 bases map to TRBD1. Germline values: CDR1 MNHEY, CDR2 SVGEGT. V shed 6 bases and J 2 bases; nucleotides not matched to a gene: 7. The CDR3 spans 15 residues. CDR3 residues: CASRLGQGPNTEAFF. The DNA of the CDR3 is TGTGCCAGCAGACTAGGACAGGGGCCCAACACTGAAGCTTTCTTT.

This rearrangement joins TRBV4-1 to TRBJ1-4; the match to TRBD1 covers 7 bases. Trimming took 5 bases from V and 7 from J; bases not matched to a gene: 10. In germline, CDR1 is MGHRA, CDR2 YSYEKL. CDR3 size: 15 residues. As DNA, the CDR3 is TGCGCCAGCAGCGAAGCCACCACAGGGGTTGAAAAACTGTTTTTT. It yields the protein CASSEATTGVEKLFF.

This clonotype was seen only a few times. This may come from a read error, since a much larger clone is one base off. The chain links TRBV5-4 to TRBJ2-7; D might be TRBD2 (5 bases). This CDR3 is 15 amino acids long. CDR1 and CDR2 (germline): SGHNT, YYREEE (reference sequence). CDR3 sequence (DNA): TGTGCCAGCAGCTTCCGTGGGGAGTCGGCCTACGAGCGGTACTTC. Its protein product is CASSFRGESAYERYF.

This chain connects TRBV9 to TRBJ2-3, with 8 bases that match TRBD2. The CDR3 runs 15 residues. The germline CDR1 and CDR2 sequences are SGDLS and YYNGEE. Trimming removed 4 bases from V and 0 bases from J; junction bases left unmatched: 4. CDR3 bases: TGTGCCAGCAGCAAGACTAGCGCTAGCACAGATACGCAGTATTTT. Its translation is CASSKTSASTDTQYF.

The V call is TRBV6-2 or TRBV6-3, the J call TRBJ2-3, with 7 bases aligning to TRBD2. This CDR3 is 17 amino acids long. Per the germline V gene, CDR1 is MNHEY and CDR2 is SVGEGT. V shed 2 bases and J 6 bases; nucleotides not matched to a gene: 14. The CDR3: CASSYLTLASTSDTQYF. In DNA, the CDR3 is TGTGCCAGCAGTTACCTGACACTAGCGAGTACGTCGGATACGCAGTATTTT.

There are many counts of this clonotype. The chain uses TRBV5-6 and TRBJ2-3; the D is unclear. Trimming removed 0 bases at V and 2 bases at J, with 13 bases between. CDR3 length: 16 residues. Germline V gene lookup returns CDR1 SGHDT and CDR2 YYEEEE. Here the CDR3 reads CASSLVRAGLTDTQYF. The CDR3 nucleotides read TGTGCCAGCAGCTTGGTCCGGGCAGGTCTCACAGATACGCAGTATTTT.

The CDR3 here is CASTSTGDTEAFF. The CDR3 region has the DNA TGTGCCAGCACCTCGACAGGGGATACTGAAGCTTTCTTT. The chain joins TRBV6-5 to TRBJ1-1; 8 nucleotides agree with TRBD1. Germline V gene lookup returns CDR1 MNHEY and CDR2 SVGAGI. With V trimmed by 7 bases and J by 5 bases, 6 bases remained unmatched. The length of the CDR3 is 13 residues.

This clonotype was seen at least ten times. This chain links TRBV7-9 with TRBJ2-2; weak D call: TRBD1 (6 bases). The CDR3 has 14 amino acids. Trimming took off 3 bases at V and 4 bases at J, with 9 bases between the two ends. Per germline, CDR1 SEHNR and CDR2 FQNEAQ (reference sequence). CDR3 nucleotides: TGTGCCAGCAGCTTGACAGGAGGCACCGGGGAGCTGTTTTTT. This gives the protein CASSLTGGTGELFF.

This clonotype was observed at least ten times. This rearrangement joins TRBV7-9 to TRBJ2-2, with unresolved D. The V end was cut by 5 bases, the J end by 3 bases, with 13 bases between. The CDR3 totals 15 residues. Per germline, CDR1 SEHNR and CDR2 FQNEAQ (reference sequence). This CDR3 is CASSRALVDTGELFF. For the CDR3, the DNA is TGTGCCAGCAGCCGCGCATTGGTGGACACCGGGGAGCTGTTTTTT.